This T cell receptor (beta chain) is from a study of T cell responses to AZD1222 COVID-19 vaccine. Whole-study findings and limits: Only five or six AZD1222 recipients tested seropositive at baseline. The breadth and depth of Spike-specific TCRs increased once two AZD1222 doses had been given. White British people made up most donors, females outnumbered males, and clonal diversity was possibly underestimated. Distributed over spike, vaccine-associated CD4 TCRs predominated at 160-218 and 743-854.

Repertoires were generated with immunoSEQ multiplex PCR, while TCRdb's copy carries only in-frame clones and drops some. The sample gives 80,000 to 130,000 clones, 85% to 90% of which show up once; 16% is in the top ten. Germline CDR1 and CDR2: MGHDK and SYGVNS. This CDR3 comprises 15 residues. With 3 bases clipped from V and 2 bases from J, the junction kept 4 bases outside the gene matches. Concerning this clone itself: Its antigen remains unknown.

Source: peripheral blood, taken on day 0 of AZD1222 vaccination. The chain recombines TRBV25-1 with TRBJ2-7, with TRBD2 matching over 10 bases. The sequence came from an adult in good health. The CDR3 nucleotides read TGTGCCAGCAGTGACCTAGCGGGAGTTCCCTACGAGCAGTACTTC. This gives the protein CASSDLAGVPYEQYF.